The rows below give T cell receptor beta chains drawn from one sample of a study of OX40 agonist ivuxolimab in advanced cancers. Profiling relied on immunoSEQ multiplex PCR, and the TCRdb table lists in-frame clones only, not all of them. The sample yields tens of thousands of clones, around nine tenths seen once. The specimen was CD4+ or CD8+ T cells sorted from blood, collected in a trial of the OX40 agonist ivuxolimab. The receptors derive from an adult with an advanced solid tumor such as melanoma, head and neck, liver or kidney cancer. CDR3s include the opening cysteine and the closing phenylalanine or tryptophan.

TRBV15	TRBJ1-5	CATSNRGGQQPQHF
TRBV6-1	TRBJ2-7	CASSEAETAGYEQYF
TRBV6-5	TRBJ2-5	CASNPSGGAKTQYF
TRBV6-6	TRBJ1-3	CASSYTHGNTIYF
TRBV7-6	TRBJ2-3	CASSPRRQEITDTQYF
TRBV5-1	TRBJ2-7	CASSLGGSGPEQYF
TRBV11-2	TRBJ2-7	CASSPHRVYVYEQYF
TRBV6-6	TRBJ2-5	CASEASGRARETQYF
TRBV29-1	TRBJ2-5	CSVEPNGRRQETQYF
TRBV7-2	TRBJ2-1	CASSIPGRSYNEQFF
TRBV6-1	TRBJ1-1	CASSERSGTEAFF
TRBV5-1	TRBJ1-2	CASSLATTVYGGYTF
TRBV28	TRBJ2-7	CASSSPQGGEQYF
TRBV6-5	TRBJ2-7	CASSRGSGAYEQYF
TRBV10-3	TRBJ2-2	CAIRSGGAAGELFF
TRBV9	TRBJ2-3	CASSGRLAGNTDTQYF
TRBV5-1	TRBJ2-7	CASSLGLQKIYEQYF
TRBV7-8	TRBJ1-4	CASSSQTGLPNEKLFF
TRBV11-3	TRBJ1-3	CASSLDLAYREEFRNTIYF
TRBV13	TRBJ1-4	CASSLGGRARSTNEKLFF
TRBV7-9	TRBJ2-2	CASSLTSGRGTGELFF
TRBV5-8	TRBJ1-5	CASSSLGAINQPQHF
TRBV30	TRBJ1-3	CAWDQGGNTIYF
TRBV6-5	TRBJ1-5	CASSYSGIWEPQHF
TRBV9	TRBJ1-3	CASARSSSGNTIYF
TRBV4-2	TRBJ2-3	CASRTSGSSTDTQYF
TRBV18	TRBJ1-1	CASSPLGQGVTEAFF
TRBV30	TRBJ2-7	CAWSVVSPGPSYEQYF
TRBV25-1	TRBJ1-1	CASSDGRTGNTEAFF
TRBV7-9	TRBJ1-1	CASREDRGYHTEAFF
TRBV11-2	TRBJ1-4	CASSPTGYGGEKLFF
TRBV4-1	TRBJ2-7	CASSQVGQGTYEQYF
TRBV7-8	TRBJ2-7	CASSWGSGRASSYEQYF
TRBV6-5	TRBJ1-5	CASRQGGYTQPQHF
TRBV30	TRBJ2-2	CASNRDRTTGELFF
TRBV30	TRBJ2-2	CAWSPKSSSGLLNTGELFF
TRBV9	TRBJ1-2	CASSVGGAGGYTF
TRBV27	TRBJ2-5	CASRPVGGLGETQYF
TRBV9	TRBJ2-2	CASSARDLGTGELFF
TRBV19	TRBJ2-1	CASSPTAGSYNEQFF
TRBV27	TRBJ1-2	CASSYKTGSVYGYTF
TRBV4-2	TRBJ1-2	CASSQDGQSYGYTF
TRBV5-1	TRBJ2-7	CASRGLAGASYEQYF
TRBV6-5	TRBJ1-2	CASSRTGVNYGYTF
TRBV7-9	TRBJ1-2	CASSLVQLELNYGYTF